This section outlines one T cell receptor (beta chain) sequence together with its context. TCRdb reprocessed the PCR reads with MiXCR, giving one entry per CDR3 protein. The sample contains some 10,000 distinct CDR3 sequences, over 55% of which appear only once. The record originates from a study of tumor-infiltrating lymphocytes in oesophageal squamous cell carcinoma. V was clipped by 3 bases and J by 11 bases, with 16 bases between them. The CDR3 contains 13 residues. From germline, CDR1 is SGHAT and CDR2 FQNNGV. The sequencing input was esophageal tumor tissue. The clonotype was recovered from a female donor with esophageal squamous cell carcinoma. V and J are TRBV11-2 and TRBJ2-5; D remains ambiguous. The CDR3 loop is CASSFPTTPTQYF. The CDR3 bases are TGTGCCAGCAGCTTTCCTACCACACCGACGCAGTACTTC.